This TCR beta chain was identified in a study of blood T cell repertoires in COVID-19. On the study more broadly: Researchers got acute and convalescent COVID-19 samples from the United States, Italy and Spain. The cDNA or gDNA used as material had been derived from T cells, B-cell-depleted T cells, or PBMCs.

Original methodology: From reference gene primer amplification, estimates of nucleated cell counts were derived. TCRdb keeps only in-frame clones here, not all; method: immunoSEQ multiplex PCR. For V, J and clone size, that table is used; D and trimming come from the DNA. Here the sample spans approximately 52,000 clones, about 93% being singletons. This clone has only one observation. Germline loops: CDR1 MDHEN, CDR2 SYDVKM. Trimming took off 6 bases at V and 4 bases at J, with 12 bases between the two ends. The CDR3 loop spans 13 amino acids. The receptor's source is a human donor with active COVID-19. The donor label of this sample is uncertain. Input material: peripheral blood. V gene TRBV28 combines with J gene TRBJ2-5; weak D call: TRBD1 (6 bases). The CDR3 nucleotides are TGTGCCAGCAGCCAGGGGAGAGTAGAGACCCAGTACTTC. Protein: CASSQGRVETQYF.